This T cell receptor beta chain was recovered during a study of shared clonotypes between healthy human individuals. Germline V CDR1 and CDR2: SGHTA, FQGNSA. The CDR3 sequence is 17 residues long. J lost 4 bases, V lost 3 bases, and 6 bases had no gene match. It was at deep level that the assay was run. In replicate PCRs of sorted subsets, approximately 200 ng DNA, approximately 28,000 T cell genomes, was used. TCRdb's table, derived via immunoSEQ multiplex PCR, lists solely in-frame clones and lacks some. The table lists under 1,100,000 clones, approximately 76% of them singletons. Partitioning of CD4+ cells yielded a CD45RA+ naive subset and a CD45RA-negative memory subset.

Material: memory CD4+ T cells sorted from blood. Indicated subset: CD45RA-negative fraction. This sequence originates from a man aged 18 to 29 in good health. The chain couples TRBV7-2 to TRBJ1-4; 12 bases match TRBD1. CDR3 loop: CASSLGQGAWGNEKLFF. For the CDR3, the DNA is TGTGCCAGCAGCTTGGGACAGGGGGCGTGGGGTAATGAAAAACTGTTTTTT.